This TCR beta chain was profiled in a study of blood T cell repertoires in COVID-19. At the level of the study: There were acute and convalescent COVID-19 samples, and they came from the United States, Italy and Spain.

This CDR3 is 15 amino acids long. V lost 4 bases and J lost 4, with 15 bases in between. Germline V CDR1 and CDR2: LGHDT, YNNKEL (reference sequence). In the original analysis: It was from reference gene primer amplification that nucleated cell counts were estimated. Generated by immunoSEQ multiplex PCR, the TCRdb table keeps only in-frame clones and is missing some. From that table come the V and J calls and clone size; the DNA was used to work out D and trimming. The table records 120,000 or so clones, approximately 85% of them present only once. The clonotype originates from a man between 25 and 39 years old with COVID-19, enrolled during active disease. The sequenced sample consisted of peripheral blood. The chain uses TRBV3-1 (or the pseudogene TRBV3-2) and TRBJ2-3, with D possibly TRBD2 on 6 matching bases. The CDR3 loop is CASSRFDGGADTQYF. DNA of the CDR3: TGTGCCAGCAGCCGTTTCGATGGAGGGGCAGATACGCAGTATTTT.